This TCR beta chain was sequenced in a study of neurological immune-mediated disorders. This clonotype was counted at least ten times. Time point here: longitudinal time-point 2. Unsorted libraries were generated from 2 million PBMCs held at -80 degrees C. Each TCR transcript was tagged with a 10-nucleotide random UMI during 5'RACE. TCRdb reprocessed the 5' RACE reads via MiXCR and lists one record per CDR3 protein. Here the sample spans fewer than 70,000 distinct CDR3 sequences, more than 8% being singletons. Germline V CDR1 and CDR2: LGHDT, YNNKEL (reference sequence). The CDR3 extends over 16 amino acids. Unmatched junction bases numbered 10, after V lost 4 bases and J lost 5 bases.

The receptor was isolated from a man aged 25 to 40 in good health. Sequenced: PBMCs. V and J are TRBV3-1 and TRBJ2-1; TRBD1 agrees at 8 bases. CDR3: CASSPWDRRRDNEQFF. As DNA, the CDR3 is TGTGCCAGCAGCCCCTGGGACAGGCGTAGAGACAATGAGCAGTTCTTC.